These T cell receptor beta chains were read from a single sample in a study of PD-L1 blockade in urothelial cancer. Produced via immunoSEQ multiplex PCR; TCRdb's table is partial and in-frame only. The data show over 75,000 clones, about 89% seen once. The source material was PBMCs, sampled around atezolizumab (anti-PD-L1) treatment. Receptor source: a woman of 80 years or more with urothelial cancer. CDR3s include the opening cysteine and the closing phenylalanine or tryptophan. D genes are given only for firm matches. Size tells how often a clone was seen (once, few, many) or the class of an expanded clone, and some rows leave it out.

j_call	cdr3_length	v_call	d_call	clone_size	cdr3_nt	cdr3_aa
TRBJ1-3	16	TRBV6-1	-	-	TGTGCCAGCAGTGAATGGAGCAGGGGTAATGGAAACACCATATATTTT	CASSEWSRGNGNTIYF
TRBJ2-7	14	TRBV29-1	TRBD2	-	TGCAGCGTCTTGGGAGGGACTAGCGGGAACGAGCAGTACTTC	CSVLGGTSGNEQYF
TRBJ2-1	15	TRBV7-3	-	-	TGTGCCAGCAGCTTAGAGGGCCTAGTGAACAATGAGCAGTTCTTC	CASSLEGLVNNEQFF
TRBJ1-5	14	TRBV19	TRBD1	-	TGTGCCAGTACCGGGACAGGGGGCTATCAGCCCCAGCATTTT	CASTGTGGYQPQHF
TRBJ2-5	16	TRBV10-2	TRBD2	-	TGCGCCAGCAGTGAGTCAACGCGGGGGATCCGTGAGACCCAGTACTTC	CASSESTRGIRETQYF
TRBJ1-1	12	TRBV2	-	-	TGTGCCAGCAGAGCGGGGCTCACTGAAGCTTTCTTT	CASRAGLTEAFF
TRBJ1-2	14	TRBV5-1	TRBD1	-	TGCGCCAGCAGCCCAGGTCCAGGGGGTAATGGCTACACCTTC	CASSPGPGGNGYTF
TRBJ2-7	15	TRBV28	TRBD2	-	TGTGCCAGCAGTCTCCTGGTGGCGGGAGGGCTGGAGCAGTACTTC	CASSLLVAGGLEQYF
TRBJ1-4	15	TRBV19	TRBD1	-	TGTGCCAGTAGTACCGGACAGGTGATAAATGAAAAACTGTTTTTT	CASSTGQVINEKLFF
TRBJ1-2	15	TRBV5-6	-	-	TGTGCCAGCAGCCCGAAACCGGGACAAACCAATGGCTACACCTTC	CASSPKPGQTNGYTF
TRBJ2-5	13	TRBV15	-	-	TGTGCCACGAACCTGAAGGGGTTGGAGACCCAGTACTTC	CATNLKGLETQYF
TRBJ1-1	14	TRBV14	TRBD1	-	TGTGCCAGCAGCCTATTACAGGGGGACACTGAAGCTTTCTTT	CASSLLQGDTEAFF
TRBJ1-4	15	TRBV2	-	-	TGTGCCAGCAGGTCGTCTGGCACAACTAATGAAAAACTGTTTTTT	CASRSSGTTNEKLFF
TRBJ2-3	17	TRBV7-3	-	-	TGTGCCAGCAGCTTATTGGCCCGGGCCGGGAGCCCGGATACGCAGTATTTT	CASSLLARAGSPDTQYF
TRBJ1-3	13	TRBV18	-	-	TGTGCCAGCTCACCGGAGTCTGGAAACACCATATATTTT	CASSPESGNTIYF
TRBJ1-5	13	TRBV15	-	-	TGTGCCACCAGCAGAGATGGTCGGGGGCCCCAGCATTTT	CATSRDGRGPQHF
TRBJ1-2	13	TRBV5-5	-	-	TGTGCCAGCAGCTCCCAGGGTGGCGGTGGCTACACCTTC	CASSSQGGGGYTF
TRBJ2-1	14	TRBV7-2	TRBD2	once	TGTGCCAGCGGGCCCCTAGCGGGGTACAATGAGCAGTTCTTC	CASGPLAGYNEQFF
TRBJ2-1	16	TRBV4-1	TRBD2	-	TGCGCCAGCAGCCATTCTCCAGCGGGAGGCTTCGATGAGCAGTTCTTC	CASSHSPAGGFDEQFF
TRBJ1-4	11	TRBV28	-	once	TGTGCCAGCTATAGCTTAGGAAAACTGTTTTTT	CASYSLGKLFF
TRBJ2-1	15	TRBV6-4	-	-	TGTGCCAGCAGTGAGGATGGGGACTCGCCAAATGAGCAGTTCTTC	CASSEDGDSPNEQFF
TRBJ2-5	16	TRBV6-6	-	-	TGTGCCAGCAGTTACTCAAAGGGGGGGGGCCAAGAGACCCAGTACTTC	CASSYSKGGGQETQYF
TRBJ2-3	14	TRBV5-1	-	-	TGCGCCAGCAGCTTGCCGAGTTCCACAGATACGCAGTATTTT	CASSLPSSTDTQYF
TRBJ2-1	16	TRBV5-4	-	-	TGTGCCAGCAGCTCCCCGGGACAAACGATATACAATGAGCAGTTCTTC	CASSSPGQTIYNEQFF
TRBJ1-4	13	TRBV7-9	TRBD1	-	TGTGCCAGCAGAGACAGGGGCGGTGAAAAACTGTTTTTT	CASRDRGGEKLFF
TRBJ2-5	12	TRBV18	-	-	TGTGCCAGCTCACCAGGGCCGGAGACCCAGTACTTC	CASSPGPETQYF
TRBJ2-1	14	TRBV5-1	TRBD2	-	TGCGCCAGCAGCTTGGAGAGCGGGAACAATGAGCAGTTCTTC	CASSLESGNNEQFF
TRBJ1-5	13	TRBV6-6	-	-	TGTGCCAGCAGCCCCTCGACTCCCTGGCCCCAGCATTTT	CASSPSTPWPQHF
TRBJ2-7	13	TRBV6-5	TRBD1	-	TGTGCCAGCACCCAAGGGGACAGCTACGAGCAGTACTTC	CASTQGDSYEQYF
TRBJ2-7	17	TRBV11-1	TRBD2	-	TGTGCCAGCAGTTCTCCGCTAGCGGGAGGGCGCTTCGACGAGCAGTACTTC	CASSSPLAGGRFDEQYF
TRBJ1-2	14	TRBV2	-	-	TGTGCCAGCAGTGAAGGGCGGCGAAACTATGGCTACACCTTC	CASSEGRRNYGYTF
TRBJ1-3	15	TRBV10-3	-	-	TGTGCCATCGGGGGGGGCGTGAGCTCTGGAAACACCATATATTTT	CAIGGGVSSGNTIYF
TRBJ1-2	13	TRBV28	-	few	TGTGCCAGCAGTTTGAACGAGGGGGTAGGCTACACCTTC	CASSLNEGVGYTF
TRBJ2-7	15	TRBV5-6	-	-	TGTGCCAGCAGCTTAGGACACCCACTTTCCTACGAGCAGTACTTC	CASSLGHPLSYEQYF
TRBJ1-1	15	TRBV9	-	once	TGTGCCAGCAGCGTATCGGGGGGTCTGAACACTGAAGCTTTCTTT	CASSVSGGLNTEAFF
TRBJ2-5	15	TRBV5-4	-	-	TGTGCCAGCAGCCCCCGGGAGCGACGAAGAGAGACCCAGTACTTC	CASSPRERRRETQYF
TRBJ2-7	14	TRBV28	-	-	TGTGCCAGCAGTGGTCGGGGAAGCTCCTACGAGCAGTACTTC	CASSGRGSSYEQYF
TRBJ2-1	15	TRBV6-6	TRBD1	-	TGTGCCAGCAGTTACCCGGGACAGGGTTTCAATGAGCAGTTCTTC	CASSYPGQGFNEQFF
TRBJ2-1	17	TRBV9	TRBD1	-	TGTGCCAGCAGCGTAGCTCCGGACAGGGGGCCCTACAATGAGCAGTTCTTC	CASSVAPDRGPYNEQFF
TRBJ2-7	14	TRBV28	-	-	TGTGCCAGCACCCCGACAGGCTTGACCTACGAGCAGTACTTC	CASTPTGLTYEQYF
TRBJ1-1	12	TRBV5-4	-	-	TGTGCCAGCAGCTTGGGGGCGGGTGAAGCTTTCTTT	CASSLGAGEAFF
TRBJ1-1	15	TRBV7-6	-	once	TGTGCCAGCAGCTTAGCGCGTGGGGGCCCCACTGAAGCTTTCTTT	CASSLARGGPTEAFF
TRBJ1-2	12	TRBV7-9	TRBD1	-	TGTGCCAGCAGCTCCCAGGGGGTTGGCTACACCTTC	CASSSQGVGYTF
TRBJ2-1	15	TRBV10-3	-	-	TGTGCCATCAGTGAGTCGACAGGAGACTACAATGAGCAGTTCTTC	CAISESTGDYNEQFF
TRBJ2-3	13	TRBV9	-	once	TGTGCCAGCAGCGTAGTGGCCACAGATACGCAGTATTTT	CASSVVATDTQYF
TRBJ2-7	15	TRBV28	-	-	TGTGCCAGCAGTGCTTCAGGGGCCAGCTCCTACGAGCAGTACTTC	CASSASGASSYEQYF
TRBJ2-1	15	TRBV29-1	TRBD2	few	TGCAGCGTTGCTTGGAGGGGAGGGCCACGCAATGAGCAGTTCTTC	CSVAWRGGPRNEQFF
TRBJ2-1	15	TRBV28	-	-	TGTGCCAGCACCCCGACACAGGAGCGCTACAATGAGCAGTTCTTC	CASTPTQERYNEQFF
TRBJ2-2	16	TRBV7-8	TRBD1	-	TGTGCCAGCGTACTCGGGACAGTAGCGAACACCGGGGAGCTGTTTTTT	CASVLGTVANTGELFF
TRBJ2-1	17	TRBV7-3	TRBD2	-	TGTGCCAGCAGCTTAGGGGACCCGGGGACTAGCGGGAGGGAGCAGTTCTTC	CASSLGDPGTSGREQFF
TRBJ1-2	15	TRBV19	TRBD1	-	TGTGCCAGTAGTCTTCACAGGGGGTCCTTTCTTGGCTACACCTTC	CASSLHRGSFLGYTF
TRBJ2-5	15	TRBV18	-	-	TGTGCCAGCTCACCACCCGGCAGGGGATGGGAGACCCAGTACTTC	CASSPPGRGWETQYF